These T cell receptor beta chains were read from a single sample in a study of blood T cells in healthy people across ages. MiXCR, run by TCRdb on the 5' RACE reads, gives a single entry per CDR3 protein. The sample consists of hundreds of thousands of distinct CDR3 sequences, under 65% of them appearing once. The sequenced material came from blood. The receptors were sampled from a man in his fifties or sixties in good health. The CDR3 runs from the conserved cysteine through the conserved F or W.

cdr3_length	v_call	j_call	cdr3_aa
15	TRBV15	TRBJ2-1	CATSPRLAGYNEQFF
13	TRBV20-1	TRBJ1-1	CSATSTGVTEAFF
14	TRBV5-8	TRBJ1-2	CASSRHQANYGYTF
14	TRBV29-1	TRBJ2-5	CSGLGLAGVETQYF
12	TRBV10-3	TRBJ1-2	CAISLTGEGYTF
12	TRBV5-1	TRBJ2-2	CASSQFTGELFF
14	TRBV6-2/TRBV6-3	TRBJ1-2	CASSTTPGNYGYTF
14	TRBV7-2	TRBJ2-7	CASSLERTRREQYF
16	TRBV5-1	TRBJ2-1	CASSLAWTSSYNEQFF
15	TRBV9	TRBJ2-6	CASSVAGVGANVLTF
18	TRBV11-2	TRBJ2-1	CASDPNLAGASSYNEQFF
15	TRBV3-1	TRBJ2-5	CASRRGGRYQETQYF
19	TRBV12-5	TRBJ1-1	CASVQRPRDRRIQNTEAFF
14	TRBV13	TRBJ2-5	CASSSYRGGETQYF
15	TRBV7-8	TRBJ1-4	CASSLAGRGREKLFF
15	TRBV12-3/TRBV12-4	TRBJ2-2	CASSLGGASTGELFF
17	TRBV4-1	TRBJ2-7	CASSQDRRGRSSYEQYF
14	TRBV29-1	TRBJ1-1	CRYLETAKNTEAFF
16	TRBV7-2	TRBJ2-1	CASSPNRLVSYNEQFF
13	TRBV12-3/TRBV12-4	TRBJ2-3	CASISQGSDTQYF
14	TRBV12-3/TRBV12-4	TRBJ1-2	CASSLSRGKNGYTF
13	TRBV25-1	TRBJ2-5	CASTEWGRETQYF
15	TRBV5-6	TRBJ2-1	CASSHRVTPYNEQFF
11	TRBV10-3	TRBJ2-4	CAVSEGNIQYF
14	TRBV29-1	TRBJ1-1	CSVFIGTGNTEAFF
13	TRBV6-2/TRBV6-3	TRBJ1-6	CASSPAGVSPLHF
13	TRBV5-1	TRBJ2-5	CASSGEGQETQYF
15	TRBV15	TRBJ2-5	CATSRNAGAQETQYF